These 8 T cell receptor beta chains were sequenced from one sample in a study of beta chain features in type 1 diabetes. TCRB transcripts that were expressed got sequenced, as all of the isolated RNA had been reverse transcribed. Method: immunoSEQ multiplex PCR; TCRdb's copy keeps in-frame clones and lacks some. The table includes a few hundred thousand clones, over 25% detected once. The source material was naive CD4+ T cells from blood. These receptors originate from a man between 18 and 35 years old in good health.

The V call is TRBV7-9, the J call TRBJ2-3; 11 nucleotides agree with TRBD2. The junction had 4 bases not matched to a gene; V was cut back by 5 bases and J by 0 bases. CDR1 and CDR2 from the germline V gene are SEHNR and FQNEAQ (reference sequence). This CDR3 has 16 amino acids. The chain's CDR3 is CASSPRLAGSTDTQYF. As DNA, the CDR3 is TGTGCCAGCAGCCCGAGACTAGCGGGAAGCACAGATACGCAGTATTTT.

V usage is TRBV6-4 and J usage is TRBJ2-2; 9 nucleotides align to TRBD2. Germline-derived CDR1 and CDR2 are MRHNA and SNTAGT. The CDR3 is made up of 15 amino acids. The ends lost 6 bases at V and 6 bases at J; junction bases unmatched: 8. CDR3 loop: CASRKGVAGAGELFF. CDR3 nucleotides: TGTGCCAGCAGAAAGGGAGTAGCGGGAGCCGGGGAGCTGTTTTTT.

This clone has only a few counts. Other DNA sequences in the sample encode the same CDR3. This chain uses TRBV5-1 with TRBJ2-7; possible D gene TRBD1, 5 bases. The germline gives CDR1 SGHRS, CDR2 YFSETQ. The length of the CDR3 is 13 residues. V was shortened by 4 bases and J by 1 base, with 9 bases between the two germline ends. CDR3 nucleotides: TGCGCCAGCAGCCTGCAGGGTTCCTACGAGCAGTACTTC. Encoded protein: CASSLQGSYEQYF. Using reference TRBV5-1 and TRBJ2-7 for the parts outside the CDR3, the full variable domain is KAGVTQTPRYLIKTRGQQVTLSCSPISGHRSVSWYQQTPGQGLQFLFEYFSETQRNKGNFPGRFSGRQFSNSRSEMNVSTLELGDSALYLCASSLQGSYEQYFGPGTRLTVT.

This clone was counted between two and nine times. The V call is TRBV30, the J call TRBJ2-3, with a tentative D call TRBD2 (6 bases). Per germline, CDR1 GTSNPN and CDR2 SVGIG (reference sequence). V dropped 1 base and J dropped 8 bases, with 16 bases sitting between them. The CDR3 is 14 residues long. CDR3 DNA sequence: TGTGCCTGGAGTGCGACTAGTGCCCCTGGTACGCAGTATTTT. Translation gives CAWSATSAPGTQYF.

This clone appeared a few times. The gene calls are TRBV9 and TRBJ2-1, with 8 nucleotides matching TRBD2. CDR3 length: 17 amino acids. V lost 0 bases and J lost 0; bases outside the gene matches: 5. Germline values: CDR1 SGDLS, CDR2 YYNGEE. The CDR3: CASSVAVSGDSYNEQFF. In DNA form, the CDR3 reads TGTGCCAGCAGCGTAGCGGTTAGCGGGGACTCCTACAATGAGCAGTTCTTC.

CDR3 in amino acids: CASGVGTGDEQFF. DNA for the CDR3: TGCGCCAGCGGAGTCGGGACAGGGGATGAGCAGTTCTTC. The chain recombines TRBV5-1 with TRBJ2-1; 10 bases map to TRBD1. Per the germline V gene, CDR1 is SGHRS and CDR2 is YFSETQ. The CDR3 spans 13 residues. V lost 7 bases and J lost 8; bases outside the gene matches: 6. The full variable domain, in which reference TRBV5-1 and TRBJ2-1 provide the parts outside the CDR3, is KAGVTQTPRYLIKTRGQQVTLSCSPISGHRSVSWYQQTPGQGLQFLFEYFSETQRNKGNFPGRFSGRQFSNSRSEMNVSTLELGDSALYLCASGVGTGDEQFFGPGTRLTVL.

The table lists this clone with a few counts. The V and J genes are TRBV18 and TRBJ2-5; D unresolved. The V gene's germline CDR1 is KGHSH and CDR2 LQKENI. V dropped 6 bases and J dropped 5 bases, with 13 bases sitting between them. The CDR3 loop spans 13 amino acids. The CDR3 spells CASSPTDGETQYF. In nucleotides, the CDR3 is TGTGCCAGCTCTCCCACGGACGGTGAGACCCAGTACTTC.

The CDR3 region is CASSLRDGHEQYF. The CDR3 region has the DNA TGTGCCAGCAGCTTGAGGGATGGCCACGAGCAGTACTTC. This chain links TRBV5-6 with TRBJ2-7; D remains unclear. The CDR3 runs to 13 residues. Germline loops: CDR1 SGHDT, CDR2 YYEEEE. V lost 1 base to trimming and J lost 5 bases, with 10 bases between them.